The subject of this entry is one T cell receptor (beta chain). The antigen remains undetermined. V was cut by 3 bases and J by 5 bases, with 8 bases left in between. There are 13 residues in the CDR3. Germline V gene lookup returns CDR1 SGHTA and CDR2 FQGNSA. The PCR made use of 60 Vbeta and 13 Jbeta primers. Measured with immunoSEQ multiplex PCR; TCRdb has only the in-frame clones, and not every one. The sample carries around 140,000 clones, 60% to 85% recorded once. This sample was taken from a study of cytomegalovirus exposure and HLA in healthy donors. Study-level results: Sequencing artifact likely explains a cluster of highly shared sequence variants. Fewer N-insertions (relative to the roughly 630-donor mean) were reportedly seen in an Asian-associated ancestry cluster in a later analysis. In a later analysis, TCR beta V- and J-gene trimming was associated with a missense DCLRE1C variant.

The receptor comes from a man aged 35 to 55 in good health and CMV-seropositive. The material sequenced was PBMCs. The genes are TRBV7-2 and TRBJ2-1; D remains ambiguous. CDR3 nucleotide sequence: TGTGCCAGCAGCTTGGCCGTGGACAATGAGCAGTTCTTC. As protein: CASSLAVDNEQFF.